This T cell receptor (beta chain) appears in the sequencing data of a study of blood T cell repertoires in COVID-19. About the research overall: Collection of acute and convalescent COVID-19 samples took place in the United States, Italy and Spain. The analysed material was cDNA or gDNA that came from T cells, B-cell-depleted T cells, or PBMCs.

CDR1 is SGDLS and CDR2 is YYNGEE in the germline V gene. The V gene end was trimmed by 0 bases and the J gene end by 5 bases; junction bases not matched to a gene: 5. The CDR3 totals 16 residues. As processed by the authors: The authors estimated nucleated cell counts from reference gene primer amplification. Profiling relied on immunoSEQ multiplex PCR, and the TCRdb table lists in-frame clones only, not all of them. From that table come the V and J calls and clone size; the DNA was used to work out D and trimming. The sample has roughly 84,000 clones, around 85% seen once; the top ten hold more than 15%.

Material: peripheral blood. The gene calls are TRBV9 and TRBJ2-3, with 11 bases that match TRBD1. The sequence was obtained from a man older than 75 with active or convalescent COVID-19. The DNA for the CDR3 is TGTGCCAGCAGCGTAGCGGACAGGGGGCCAGTAGATACGCAGTATTTT. It translates to CASSVADRGPVDTQYF.